The present TCR beta chain was sequenced within a study of T cells in Graves' hyperthyroidism and ophthalmopathy. This clonotype was seen many times. Its antigen is as yet unknown. General observations from the study: The blood repertoire included most of the expanded thyroid clonotypes above 0.001. Model output signaled ophthalmopathy a median approximately 6 months ahead of onset.

The V end lost 1 base, the J end lost 3 bases, and 13 bases lay between the germline ends. This CDR3 has 15 residues. The germline gives CDR1 SEHNR, CDR2 FQNEAQ (reference sequence). RNA transcripts gave rise to amplified TCR beta CDR3 regions. HTBI primers were used for first-round RT-PCR of the TCR CDR3. TCRdb re-analysed the multiplex PCR reads in MiXCR, keeping a single row per CDR3 protein. The data hold about 420,000 distinct CDR3 sequences, with around a sixth observed a single time. This chain links TRBV7-9 with TRBJ2-7; TRBD1 or TRBD2 may be the D gene (5 bases each). The receptor was derived from a young woman with Graves' hyperthyroidism. The source material was blood. The CDR3 loop reads CASSLVGRDGYEQYF. The CDR3 DNA is TGTGCCAGCAGCTTAGTAGGCAGGGACGGCTACGAGCAGTACTTC. The full variable domain, in which reference TRBV7-9 and TRBJ2-7 provide the parts outside the CDR3, is DTGVSQNPRHKITKRGQNVTFRCDPISEHNRLYWYRQTLGQGPEFLTYFQNEAQLEKSRLLSDRFSAERPKGSFSTLEIQRTEQGDSAMYLCASSLVGRDGYEQYFGPGTRLTVT.